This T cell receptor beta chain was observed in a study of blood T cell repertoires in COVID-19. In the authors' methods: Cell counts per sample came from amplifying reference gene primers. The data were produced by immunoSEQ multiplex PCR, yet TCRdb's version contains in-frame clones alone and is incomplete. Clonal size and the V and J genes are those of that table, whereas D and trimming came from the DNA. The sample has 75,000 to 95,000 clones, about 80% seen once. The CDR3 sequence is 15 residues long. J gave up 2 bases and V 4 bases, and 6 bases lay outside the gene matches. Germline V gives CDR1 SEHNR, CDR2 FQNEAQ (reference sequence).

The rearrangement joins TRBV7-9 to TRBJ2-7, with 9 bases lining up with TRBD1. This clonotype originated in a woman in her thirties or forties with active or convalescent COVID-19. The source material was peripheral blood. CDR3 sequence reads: CASSSNRDRAYEQYF. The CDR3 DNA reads TGTGCCAGCAGCTCGAACCGGGACAGGGCCTACGAGCAGTACTTC.